A single sample is the source of the 27 T cell receptor beta chains below, sequenced in a study of PD-L1 blockade in urothelial cancer (dated 2017 in TCRdb). Receptor libraries were prepared by the immunoSEQ multiplex PCR assay. TCRdb re-hosts the immuneACCESS table, in-frame sequences only. Its copies lack some clones; in the studies checked, an unresolved V gene accounts for under half of them, and the cause for the rest is not known. A total of approximately 110,000 clones appear in this sample, about 85% of them only once. More than 2% of the sample lies in the top ten. The material was PBMCs, obtained around atezolizumab (anti-PD-L1) treatment. These TCRs come from a man between 45 and 60 years old with urothelial cancer.

The chain's CDR3 is CASSQGQTHTEAFF. The CDR3 nucleotides read TGTGCCAGCAGCCAGGGGCAGACCCACACTGAAGCTTTCTTT. The chain links TRBV5-4 to TRBJ1-1, with D perhaps TRBD1 (6 bases). Trimming shortened V by 4 bases and J by 3 bases, and 13 bases separated the two germline ends. The CDR3 runs 14 residues. CDR1 and CDR2 (germline): SGHNT, YYREEE (reference sequence).

V gene TRBV13 combines with J gene TRBJ2-3; D might be TRBD1 (7 bases). V was pared by 7 bases and J by 4 bases, with 18 bases between. This CDR3 region has 15 residues. The germline CDR1 and CDR2 sequences are PRHDT and FYEKMQ (reference sequence). Here the CDR3 DNA reads TGTGCCAGCACCATGCGGGACAGACTCGCAGATACGCAGTATTTT. It is translated as CASTMRDRLADTQYF.

The gene calls are TRBV5-6 and TRBJ1-2, with D possibly matching TRBD1 (5 bases). V was trimmed by 0 bases and J by 5 bases, leaving 14 bases between them. Looked up from germline, CDR1 is SGHDT and CDR2 is YYEEEE. The CDR3 consists of 15 residues. The chain's CDR3 is CASSLGDSLLYGYTF. CDR3 coding DNA: TGTGCCAGCAGCTTGGGGGACTCTCTTCTGTATGGCTACACCTTC.

The chain links TRBV4-1 to TRBJ1-4; D unresolved. The CDR3 runs 15 residues. Germline V gives CDR1 MGHRA, CDR2 YSYEKL. V lost 2 bases to trimming and J lost 5 bases, with 12 bases between them. The DNA of the CDR3 is TGCGCCAGCAGCCAATTCGGTCCCCCGAATGAAAAACTGTTTTTT. This codes for CASSQFGPPNEKLFF.

This chain links TRBV7-3 with TRBJ2-2; D may be TRBD2 (5 bases). The germline CDR1 and CDR2 sequences are SGHTA and FQGTGA. The CDR3 has 15 amino acids. V lost 5 bases and J 4 bases, leaving 14 bases between the germline ends. CDR3 in DNA: TGTGCCAGCAGCCGCCAAGATGGGAGCACCGGGGAGCTGTTTTTT. It yields the protein CASSRQDGSTGELFF.

This sequence joins TRBV30 and TRBJ2-1; D unclear. This CDR3 has 12 amino acids. V gave up 3 bases and J gave up 5 bases, with 8 bases separating them. Germline assignment: CDR1 GTSNPN and CDR2 SVGIG (reference sequence). The CDR3 coding sequence is TGTGCCTGGAGCGCGTATGACAATGAGCAGTTCTTC. Its protein product is CAWSAYDNEQFF.

The chain carries TRBV5-6 and TRBJ2-1; 7 bases agree with TRBD2. V trimming: 2 bases; J trimming: 6 bases; junction bases outside the gene matches: 11. The CDR3 is 16 amino acids. CDR1 is SGHDT and CDR2 is YYEEEE in the germline V gene. CDR3 region: CASSFWGRADSNEQFF. The CDR3 region has the DNA TGTGCCAGCAGCTTTTGGGGGAGGGCCGATAGCAATGAGCAGTTCTTC. Full variable domain (remainder filled in from reference TRBV5-6 and TRBJ2-1): DAGVTQSPTHLIKTRGQQVTLRCSPKSGHDTVSWYQQALGQGPQFIFQYYEEEERQRGNFPDRFSGHQFPNYSSELNVNALLLGDSALYLCASSFWGRADSNEQFFGPGTRLTVL.

This chain joins TRBV13 and TRBJ2-7, with D uncertain. The CDR3 is 14 amino acids. The V end lost 3 bases, the J end lost 0 bases, and 9 bases lay between the germline ends. The germline V gene encodes CDR1 PRHDT and CDR2 FYEKMQ (reference sequence). CDR3 DNA: TGTGCCAGCAGCTTTCCCCCCCTCTCCTACGAGCAGTACTTC. This codes for CASSFPPLSYEQYF.

V usage is TRBV18 and J usage is TRBJ1-2; D remains ambiguous. The ends were cut back, 3 bases at V and 1 base at J, with 6 bases in the middle. CDR1 KGHSH and CDR2 LQKENI come from the germline V gene. This CDR3 spans 13 amino acids. CDR3 sequence: CASSPSGNYGYTF. In DNA, the CDR3 is TGTGCCAGCTCACCTAGCGGTAACTATGGCTACACCTTC.

The chain uses TRBV27 and TRBJ2-5; maybe TRBD2 (5 bases). CDR3 length: 12 residues. V gave up 2 bases and J gave up 4 bases, with 5 bases separating them. From germline, CDR1 is MNHEY and CDR2 SMNVEV (reference sequence). CDR3 sequence: CASSLRGETQYF. The CDR3 DNA reads TGTGCCAGCAGTTTACGGGGAGAGACCCAGTACTTC.

This chain joins TRBV29-1 and TRBJ2-2; D is possibly TRBD1 (6 bases). The CDR3 runs 15 residues. The germline gives CDR1 SQVTM, CDR2 ANQGSEA. The V gene lost 3 bases and the J gene lost 5 bases, with 16 bases spanning the gap. For the CDR3, the DNA is TGCAGCGTTGAGGATTGGTTACAGGGTACCGGGGAGCTGTTTTTT. Protein product: CSVEDWLQGTGELFF.

The chain uses TRBV28 and TRBJ2-7; the match to TRBD1 covers 9 bases. The CDR3 spans 16 residues. Germline CDR1 MDHEN, CDR2 SYDVKM. Trimming removed 5 bases from V and 2 bases from J; junction bases left unmatched: 10. CDR3 nucleotides: TGTGCCAGCAGTGGACGACCGGGACAGGGTACCTACGAGCAGTACTTC. This codes for CASSGRPGQGTYEQYF.

The rearrangement links TRBV28 to TRBJ1-1; D unresolved. The CDR3 is made up of 17 amino acids. Germline CDR1 reads MDHEN; CDR2 reads SYDVKM. V shed 4 bases and J shed 5 bases, with 23 bases lying between them. Here the CDR3 reads CASSSPQDGSFRTEAFF. As DNA, the CDR3 is TGTGCCAGCAGTTCCCCCCAGGACGGGAGCTTTCGGACTGAAGCTTTCTTT.

This clone was observed once. The J gene is TRBJ1-2, the V gene TRBV10-2, with a possible D match to TRBD1 (6 bases). The CDR3 totals 14 residues. Germline V lookup: CDR1 WSHSY, CDR2 SAAADI. The V gene lost 3 bases and the J gene lost 8 bases, with 16 bases spanning the gap. This CDR3 reads CASSDRDTYGGYTF. DNA for the CDR3: TGCGCCAGCAGTGACCGGGACACCTATGGAGGCTACACCTTC.

This clone has a handful of counts. The chain uses TRBV28 and TRBJ2-2; weak D call: TRBD2 (6 bases). The CDR3 contains 15 residues. V dropped 2 bases and J dropped 6 bases, with 13 bases sitting between them. Germline values: CDR1 MDHEN, CDR2 SYDVKM. The CDR3 protein is CASSLIRGVSGELFF. The CDR3 DNA is TGTGCCAGCAGTTTAATCCGCGGGGTCTCCGGGGAGCTGTTTTTT.

The chain links TRBV7-8 to TRBJ1-5, with a possible D match to TRBD1 (6 bases). This CDR3 contains 16 residues. Germline CDR1 reads SGHVS; CDR2 reads FQNEAQ. Trimming cost V 4 bases and J 4 bases, with 17 bases left between them. The DNA for the CDR3 is TGTGCCAGCAGCTCCCAACAGGGTGGGGTAAATCAGCCCCAGCATTTT. This sequence encodes CASSSQQGGVNQPQHF.

The genes are TRBV9 and TRBJ2-5; D remains unclear. Per germline, CDR1 SGDLS and CDR2 YYNGEE. There are 14 residues in the CDR3. The V end was cut by 1 base, the J end by 0 bases, with 7 bases between. The CDR3 region has the DNA TGTGCCAGCAGCGTAACGGGTAACCAAGAGACCCAGTACTTC. This encodes CASSVTGNQETQYF.

The rearrangement uses TRBV2 and TRBJ2-2; D is uncertain. The V gene lost 9 bases and the J gene lost 0 bases, with 11 bases spanning the gap. In germline, CDR1 is SNHLY, CDR2 FYNNEI. This CDR3 is built from 14 residues. The CDR3 sequence is CASSQDANTGELFF. As DNA, the CDR3 is TGTGCCAGTTCCCAGGATGCGAACACCGGGGAGCTGTTTTTT.

This chain links TRBV6-1 with TRBJ2-1; tentative D call: TRBD2 (6 bases). Germline loops: CDR1 MNHNS, CDR2 SASEGT. V was cut by 4 bases and J by 9 bases, with 19 bases left in between. The CDR3 consists of 15 residues. The CDR3 reads CASSGLAVIGGEQFF. DNA of the CDR3: TGTGCCAGCAGTGGATTAGCGGTTATCGGAGGTGAGCAGTTCTTC.

The sample holds one count of this clone. The CDR3 nucleotides are TGTGCCAGCAGCCAGGGGGTACAGGGGGCTTACGAGCAGTACTTC. Translation gives CASSQGVQGAYEQYF. J is TRBJ2-7 and V is TRBV7-2; 9 bases are a match to TRBD1. Per the germline V gene, CDR1 is SGHTA and CDR2 is FQGNSA. The V gene end was trimmed by 5 bases and the J gene end by 4 bases; junction bases not matched to a gene: 9. The CDR3 has 15 amino acids.

The J gene is TRBJ1-1, the V gene TRBV29-1, with D maybe TRBD1 (6 bases). V was pared by 6 bases and J by 3 bases, with 11 bases between. Germline CDR1 SQVTM, CDR2 ANQGSEA. The CDR3 has 12 residues. CDR3 DNA sequence: TGCAGCGTGAGACAGGCCTACACTGAAGCTTTCTTT. It codes for CSVRQAYTEAFF.

The chain joins TRBV7-3 to TRBJ2-7, with 9 bases matching TRBD1. CDR3 length: 15 residues. With V trimmed by 5 bases and J by 6 bases, 11 bases remained unmatched. Germline loops: CDR1 SGHTA, CDR2 FQGTGA. This chain's CDR3 is CASSPSGTGKTEQYF. The CDR3, as DNA: TGTGCCAGCAGCCCCTCCGGGACAGGGAAAACCGAGCAGTACTTC.

The rearrangement links TRBV7-9 to TRBJ1-4; D unclear. CDR1 is SEHNR and CDR2 is FQNEAQ in the germline V gene (reference sequence). The CDR3 loop spans 14 amino acids. Trimming removed 5 bases from V and 5 bases from J, with 12 bases in between. CDR3 in amino acids: CASSPPRPNEKLFF. The DNA for the CDR3 is TGTGCCAGCAGCCCGCCTAGGCCCAATGAAAAACTGTTTTTT. The full variable domain, in which reference TRBV7-9 and TRBJ1-4 provide the parts outside the CDR3, is DTGVSQNPRHKITKRGQNVTFRCDPISEHNRLYWYRQTLGQGPEFLTYFQNEAQLEKSRLLSDRFSAERPKGSFSTLEIQRTEQGDSAMYLCASSPPRPNEKLFFGSGTQLSVL.

The genes are TRBV28 and TRBJ1-1; D ambiguous. Trimming took 3 bases from V and 4 from J, leaving 6 bases between them. Germline CDR1 and CDR2: MDHEN and SYDVKM. The CDR3 spans 12 residues. CDR3 bases: TGTGCCAGCAGTTTCCGGGGCACTGAAGCTTTCTTT. This encodes CASSFRGTEAFF.

V gene TRBV5-5 combines with J gene TRBJ2-2; maybe TRBD2 (5 bases). There are 15 residues in the CDR3. Trimming cost V 7 bases and J 2 bases, with 15 bases left between them. CDR1 and CDR2 (germline): SGHKS, YYEKEE (reference sequence). This CDR3 reads CASGPQAVNTGELFF. CDR3 in DNA: TGTGCCAGCGGACCCCAAGCGGTCAACACCGGGGAGCTGTTTTTT. The full variable domain, its missing parts supplied by reference TRBV5-5 and TRBJ2-2, is DAGVTQSPTHLIKTRGQQVTLRCSPISGHKSVSWYQQVLGQGPQFIFQYYEKEERGRGNFPDRFSARQFPNYSSELNVNALLLGDSALYLCASGPQAVNTGELFFGEGSRLTVL.

Only one count was recorded for this clone. CDR3 sequence (DNA): TGTGCCAGCAGTACTAGCGGGAGGGGAGAGCAGTTCTTC. Its protein product is CASSTSGRGEQFF. The chain links TRBV5-6 to TRBJ2-1; TRBD2 aligns across 13 bases. This CDR3 contains 13 residues. CDR1 and CDR2 from the germline V gene are SGHDT and YYEEEE. J lost 10 bases, V lost 5 bases, and 3 bases had no gene match.

Here the CDR3 reads CASSLDPGGEAFF. The CDR3 DNA reads TGTGCCAGCAGCTTAGATCCAGGGGGCGAAGCTTTCTTT. V usage is TRBV11-3 and J usage is TRBJ1-1, with 8 bases matching TRBD1. Unmatched junction bases numbered 2, after V lost 0 bases and J lost 8 bases. The CDR3 extends over 13 amino acids. The germline gives CDR1 SGHNT, CDR2 YENEEA.